This TCR beta chain was documented in a study of CD8 T cells in Susac syndrome. An input of 0.5 to 1 ug of RNA was subjected to reverse transcription using random hexamers. From the immunoSEQ multiplex PCR reads, TCRdb called clonotypes with MiXCR, one entry per CDR3 protein. The data hold around 45,000 distinct CDR3 sequences, with 85% to 95% observed a single time. V was pared by 3 bases and J by 3 bases, with 2 bases of the junction left unmatched. The length of the CDR3 is 13 residues. CDR1 and CDR2 (germline): SGDLS, YYNGEE. This sequence was found in a human donor in good health. The rearrangement links TRBV9 to TRBJ2-7; 8 nucleotides agree with TRBD1. The sequenced material came from CD8+ T cells from PBMCs. CDR3 amino acids: CASSEGTGYEQYF. The DNA for the CDR3 is TGTGCCAGCAGCGAGGGGACAGGCTACGAGCAGTACTTC.